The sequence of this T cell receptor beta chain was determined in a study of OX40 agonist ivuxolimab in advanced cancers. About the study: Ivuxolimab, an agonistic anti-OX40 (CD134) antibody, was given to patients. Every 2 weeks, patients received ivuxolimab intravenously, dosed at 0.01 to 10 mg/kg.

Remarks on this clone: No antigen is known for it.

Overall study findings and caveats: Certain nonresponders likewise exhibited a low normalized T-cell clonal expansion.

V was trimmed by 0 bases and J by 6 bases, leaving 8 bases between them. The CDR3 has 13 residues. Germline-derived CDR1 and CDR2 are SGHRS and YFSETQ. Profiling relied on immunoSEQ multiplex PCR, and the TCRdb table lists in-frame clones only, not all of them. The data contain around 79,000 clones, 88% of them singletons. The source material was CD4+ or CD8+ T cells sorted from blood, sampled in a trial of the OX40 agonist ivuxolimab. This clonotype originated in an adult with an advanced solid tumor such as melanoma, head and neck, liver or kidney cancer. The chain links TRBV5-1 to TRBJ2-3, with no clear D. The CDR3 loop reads CASSLEIGDTQYF. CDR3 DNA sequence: TGCGCCAGCAGCTTGGAGATAGGGGATACGCAGTATTTT.